This record concerns one TCR beta chain sequence. The antigen is not known. CDR3 length: 13 residues. With 0 bases removed from V and 8 bases from J, the gap between germline ends came to 10 bases. Germline assignment: CDR1 WSHSY and CDR2 SAAADI. This entry comes from a study of Graves' ophthalmopathy and Graves' hyperthyroidism. Study results and caveats: Ophthalmopathy progression prediction by the model yielded a sensitivity of about 70% and a specificity of around 72%.

Amplification of the TCR beta CDR3 regions used RNA transcripts (as template). HTBI-primed RT-PCR formed the first round, and a multiplex PCR formed the second. TCRdb independently ran MiXCR on the multiplex PCR reads; one entry per CDR3 protein. The table shows about 1.2 million distinct CDR3 sequences, with about 38% occurring only once. Sequences were obtained from peripheral blood or thyroid tissue (not recorded which). This chain uses TRBV10-2 with TRBJ1-2; weak D call: TRBD1 (5 bases). The receptor was isolated from an adult man with Graves' hyperthyroidism. The CDR3 DNA sequence: TGCGCCAGCAGTGAGTCGGGGCAGTACGGCTACACCTTC. Translation: CASSESGQYGYTF.